In this sample, the clone carrying this T cell receptor (beta chain) turned up many times. The antigen remains undetermined. This specimen belongs to a study of neurological immune-mediated disorders. Study outcomes and limitations: Private repertoires in all groups were suggested, as expanded clones shared no CDR3 amino acid sequences across subjects. As far as clinical or MRI features were concerned, none was associated with the multiple sclerosis repertoire cluster.

From the 5' RACE reads, TCRdb called clonotypes with MiXCR, one entry per CDR3 protein. Of 71,000 or so distinct CDR3 sequences in the sample, 4.5% to 6.5% were seen once. The sequence was obtained from a woman in her 30s with multiple sclerosis. Specimen: PBMCs.

The CDR3 bases are TGCAGTGCCGCCCGACCGGGACTAGCGGGAGACCCCTACGAGCAGTACTTC. This encodes CSAARPGLAGDPYEQYF. J is TRBJ2-7 and V is TRBV20-1, with TRBD2 matching over 14 bases. The CDR3 contains 17 residues. Germline V lookup: CDR1 DFQATT, CDR2 SNEGSKA (reference sequence). V gave up 6 bases and J gave up 2 bases; unmatched junction bases: 12.